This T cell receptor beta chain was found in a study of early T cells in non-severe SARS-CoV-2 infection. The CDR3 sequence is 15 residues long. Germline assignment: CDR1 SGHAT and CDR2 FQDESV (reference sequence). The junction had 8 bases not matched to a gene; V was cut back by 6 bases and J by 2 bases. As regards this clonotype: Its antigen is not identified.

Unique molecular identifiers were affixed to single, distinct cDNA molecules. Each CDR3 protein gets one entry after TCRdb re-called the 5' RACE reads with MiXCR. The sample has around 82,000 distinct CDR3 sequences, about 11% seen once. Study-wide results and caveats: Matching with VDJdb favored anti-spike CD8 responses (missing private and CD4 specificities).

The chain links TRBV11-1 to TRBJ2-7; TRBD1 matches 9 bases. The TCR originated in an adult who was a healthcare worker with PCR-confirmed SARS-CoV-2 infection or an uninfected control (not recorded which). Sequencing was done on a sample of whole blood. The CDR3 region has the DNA TGTGCCAGCAGTCAAGGACAGGGGTGGACCTACGAGCAGTACTTC. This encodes CASSQGQGWTYEQYF.